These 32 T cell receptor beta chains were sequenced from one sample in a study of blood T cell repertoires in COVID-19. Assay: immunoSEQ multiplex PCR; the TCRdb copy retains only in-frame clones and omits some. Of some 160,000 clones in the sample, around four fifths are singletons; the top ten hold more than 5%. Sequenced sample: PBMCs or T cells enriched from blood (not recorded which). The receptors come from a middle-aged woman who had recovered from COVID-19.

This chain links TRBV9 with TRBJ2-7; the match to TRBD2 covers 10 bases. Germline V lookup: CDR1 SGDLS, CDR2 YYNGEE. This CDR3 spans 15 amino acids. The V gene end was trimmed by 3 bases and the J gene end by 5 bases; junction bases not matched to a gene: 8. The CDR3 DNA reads TGTGCCAGCAGCGAGCGAGCGGGAGGGCCTCACGAGCAGTACTTC. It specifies CASSERAGGPHEQYF.

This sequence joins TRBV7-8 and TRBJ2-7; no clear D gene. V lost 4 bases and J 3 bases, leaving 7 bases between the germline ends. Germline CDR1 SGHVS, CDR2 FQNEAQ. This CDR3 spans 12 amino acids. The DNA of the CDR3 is TGTGCCAGCAGCTCCCCCTACTACGAGCAGTACTTC. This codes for CASSSPYYEQYF.

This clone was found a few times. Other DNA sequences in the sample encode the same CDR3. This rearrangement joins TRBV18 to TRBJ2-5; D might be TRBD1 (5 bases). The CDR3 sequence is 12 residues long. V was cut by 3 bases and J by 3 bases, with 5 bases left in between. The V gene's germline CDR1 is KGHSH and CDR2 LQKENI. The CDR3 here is CASSPREETQYF. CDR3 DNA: TGTGCCAGCTCACCCAGGGAAGAGACCCAGTACTTC.

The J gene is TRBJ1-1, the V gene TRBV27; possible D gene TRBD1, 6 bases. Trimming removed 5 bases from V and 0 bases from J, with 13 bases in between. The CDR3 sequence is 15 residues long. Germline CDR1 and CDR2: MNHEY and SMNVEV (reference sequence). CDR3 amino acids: CASSPNQGLNTEAFF. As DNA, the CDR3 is TGTGCCAGCAGTCCTAACCAGGGGTTGAACACTGAAGCTTTCTTT.

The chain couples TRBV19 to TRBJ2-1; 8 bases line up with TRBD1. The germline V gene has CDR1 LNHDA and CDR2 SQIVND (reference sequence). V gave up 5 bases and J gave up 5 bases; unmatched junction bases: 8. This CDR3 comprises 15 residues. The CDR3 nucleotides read TGTGCCAGTAGTCCCCGGAACAGGGGGGACAATGAGCAGTTCTTC. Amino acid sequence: CASSPRNRGDNEQFF.

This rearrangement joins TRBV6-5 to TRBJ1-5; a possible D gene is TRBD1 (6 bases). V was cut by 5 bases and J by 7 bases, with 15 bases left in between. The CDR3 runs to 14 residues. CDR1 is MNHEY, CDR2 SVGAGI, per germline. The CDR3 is CASSLSGEGQPQHF. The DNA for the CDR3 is TGTGCCAGCAGTCTCTCAGGGGAGGGGCAGCCCCAGCATTTT.

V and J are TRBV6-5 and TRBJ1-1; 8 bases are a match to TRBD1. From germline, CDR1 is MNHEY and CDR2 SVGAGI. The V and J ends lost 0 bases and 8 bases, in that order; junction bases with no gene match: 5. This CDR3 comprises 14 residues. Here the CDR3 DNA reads TGTGCCAGCAGTTACTCGGGAGGACAGGGCGAAGCTTTCTTT. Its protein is CASSYSGGQGEAFF.

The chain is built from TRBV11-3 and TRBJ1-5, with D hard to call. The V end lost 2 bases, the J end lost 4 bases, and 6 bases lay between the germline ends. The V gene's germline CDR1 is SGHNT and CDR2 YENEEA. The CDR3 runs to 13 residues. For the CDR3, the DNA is TGTGCCAGCAGCTTAAATCGGAATCAGCCCCAGCATTTT. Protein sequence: CASSLNRNQPQHF.

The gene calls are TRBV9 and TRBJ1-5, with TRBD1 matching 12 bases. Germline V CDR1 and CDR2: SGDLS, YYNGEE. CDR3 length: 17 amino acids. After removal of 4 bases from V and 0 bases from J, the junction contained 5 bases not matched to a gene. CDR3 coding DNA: TGTGCCAGCAGCCCGGGGACAGGGGGCTATAGCAATCAGCCCCAGCATTTT. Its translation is CASSPGTGGYSNQPQHF.

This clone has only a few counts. CDR3 DNA sequence: TGTGCCAGCAGCTTAGACAATACAGGGGCTAGCAATCAGCCCCAGCATTTT. Encoded protein: CASSLDNTGASNQPQHF. J is TRBJ1-5 and V is TRBV11-2, with 7 bases lining up with TRBD1. From germline, CDR1 is SGHAT and CDR2 FQNNGV. The V segment lost 0 bases and the J segment 0 bases; nucleotides outside the gene matches: 5. This CDR3 spans 17 amino acids.

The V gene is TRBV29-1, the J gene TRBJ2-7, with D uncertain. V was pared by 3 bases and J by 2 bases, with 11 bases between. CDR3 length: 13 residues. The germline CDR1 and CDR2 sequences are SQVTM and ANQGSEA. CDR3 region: CSVDLSGTYEQYF. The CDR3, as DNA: TGCAGCGTTGACTTATCAGGAACCTACGAGCAGTACTTC.

Written as DNA, the CDR3 is TGCGCCAGCAGCGCCCGACAGGGGGATGAAAAACTGTTTTTT. It yields the protein CASSARQGDEKLFF. This chain uses TRBV5-1 with TRBJ1-4; the match to TRBD1 covers 9 bases. CDR1 and CDR2 (germline): SGHRS, YFSETQ. Unmatched junction bases numbered 4, after V lost 4 bases and J lost 6 bases. CDR3 length: 14 residues.

CDR3 nucleotide sequence: TGTGCCAGCAGTACTTATAAGAACACTGAAGCTTTCTTT. Its translation: CASSTYKNTEAFF. The chain is built from TRBV6-5 and TRBJ1-1; D is undetermined. The CDR3 totals 13 residues. Trimming took 5 bases from V and 1 from J, leaving 8 bases between them. In germline, CDR1 is MNHEY, CDR2 SVGAGI.

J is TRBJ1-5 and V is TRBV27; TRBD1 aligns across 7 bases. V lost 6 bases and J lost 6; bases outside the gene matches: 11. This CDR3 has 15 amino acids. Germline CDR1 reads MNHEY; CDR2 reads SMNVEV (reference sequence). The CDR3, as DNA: TGTGCCAGCAGCCGTATCCAGGGGGTTGGTCAGCCCCAGCATTTT. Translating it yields CASSRIQGVGQPQHF.

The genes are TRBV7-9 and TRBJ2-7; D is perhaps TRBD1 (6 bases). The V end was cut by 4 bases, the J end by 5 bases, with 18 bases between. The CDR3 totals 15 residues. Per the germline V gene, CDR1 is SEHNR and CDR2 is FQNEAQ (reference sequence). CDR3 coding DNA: TGTGCCAGCAGCTCCTTCCAGGGGCAGCCACACGAGCAGTACTTC. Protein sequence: CASSSFQGQPHEQYF.

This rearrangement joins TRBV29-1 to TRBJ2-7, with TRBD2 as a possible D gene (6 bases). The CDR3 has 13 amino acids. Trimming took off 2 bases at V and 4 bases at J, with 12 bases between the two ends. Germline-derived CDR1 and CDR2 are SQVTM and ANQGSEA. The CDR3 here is CSVETGSKYEQYF. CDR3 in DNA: TGCAGCGTTGAAACCGGGAGTAAATACGAGCAGTACTTC.

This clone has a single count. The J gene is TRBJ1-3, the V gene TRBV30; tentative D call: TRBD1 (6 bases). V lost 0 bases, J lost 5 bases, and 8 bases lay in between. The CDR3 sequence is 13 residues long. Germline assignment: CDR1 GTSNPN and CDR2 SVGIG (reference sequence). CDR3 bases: TGTGCCTGGAGTGTACAGGGACGAAACACCATATATTTT. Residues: CAWSVQGRNTIYF.

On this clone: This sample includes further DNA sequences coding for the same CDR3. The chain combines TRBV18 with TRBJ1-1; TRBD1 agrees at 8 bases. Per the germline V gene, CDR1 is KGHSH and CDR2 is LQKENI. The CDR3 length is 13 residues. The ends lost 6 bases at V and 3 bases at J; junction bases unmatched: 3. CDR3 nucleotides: TGTGCCAGCTCCCCGGGACAGGACACTGAAGCTTTCTTT. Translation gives CASSPGQDTEAFF.

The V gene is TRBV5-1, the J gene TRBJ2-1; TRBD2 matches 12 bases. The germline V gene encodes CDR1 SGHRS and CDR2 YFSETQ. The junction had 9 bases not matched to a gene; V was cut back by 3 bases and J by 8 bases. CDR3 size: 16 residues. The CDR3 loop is CASSSLLAGGTDEQFF. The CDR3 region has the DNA TGCGCCAGCAGCTCCCTACTAGCGGGGGGCACTGATGAGCAGTTCTTC.

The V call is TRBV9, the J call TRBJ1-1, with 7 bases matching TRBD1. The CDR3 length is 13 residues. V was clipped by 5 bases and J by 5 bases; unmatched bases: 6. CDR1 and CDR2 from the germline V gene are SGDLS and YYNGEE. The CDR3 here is CASSLQGTTEAFF. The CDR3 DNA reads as TGTGCCAGCAGTTTACAGGGGACGACTGAAGCTTTCTTT. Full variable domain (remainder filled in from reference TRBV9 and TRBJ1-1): DSGVTQTPKHLITATGQRVTLRCSPRSGDLSVYWYQQSLDQGLQFLIQYYNGEERAKGNILERFSAQQFPDLHSELNLSSLELGDSALYFCASSLQGTTEAFFGQGTRLTVV.

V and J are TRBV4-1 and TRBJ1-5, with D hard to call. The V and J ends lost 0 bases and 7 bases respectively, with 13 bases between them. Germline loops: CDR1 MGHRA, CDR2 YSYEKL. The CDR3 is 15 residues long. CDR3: CASSQEVLQLQPQHF. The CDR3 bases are TGCGCCAGCAGCCAAGAAGTCCTCCAACTCCAGCCCCAGCATTTT.

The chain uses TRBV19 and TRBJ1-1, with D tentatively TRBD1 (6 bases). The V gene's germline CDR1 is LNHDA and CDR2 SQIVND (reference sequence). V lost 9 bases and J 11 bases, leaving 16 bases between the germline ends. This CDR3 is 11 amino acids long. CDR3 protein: CASALQGRAFF. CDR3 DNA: TGTGCCAGCGCCCTACAGGGTCGGGCTTTCTTT.

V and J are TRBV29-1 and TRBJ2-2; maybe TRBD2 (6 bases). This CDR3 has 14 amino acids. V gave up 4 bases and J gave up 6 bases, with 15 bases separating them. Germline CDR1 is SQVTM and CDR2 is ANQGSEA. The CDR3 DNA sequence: TGCAGCGTTGTTATGGTGCGGGGCCCCGGGGAGCTGTTTTTT. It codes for CSVVMVRGPGELFF.

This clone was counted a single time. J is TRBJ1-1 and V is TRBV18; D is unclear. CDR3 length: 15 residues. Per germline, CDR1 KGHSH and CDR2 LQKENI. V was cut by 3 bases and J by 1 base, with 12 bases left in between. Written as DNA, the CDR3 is TGTGCCAGCTCACCGGGTGGACGGGAGAACACTGAAGCTTTCTTT. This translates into CASSPGGRENTEAFF.

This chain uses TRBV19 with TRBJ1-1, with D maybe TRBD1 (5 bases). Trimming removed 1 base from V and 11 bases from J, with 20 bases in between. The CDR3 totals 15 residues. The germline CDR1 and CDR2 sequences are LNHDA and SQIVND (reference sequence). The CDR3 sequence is CASSIGGVIGSIAFF. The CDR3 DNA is TGTGCCAGTAGTATAGGGGGGGTCATCGGTTCGATTGCTTTCTTT.

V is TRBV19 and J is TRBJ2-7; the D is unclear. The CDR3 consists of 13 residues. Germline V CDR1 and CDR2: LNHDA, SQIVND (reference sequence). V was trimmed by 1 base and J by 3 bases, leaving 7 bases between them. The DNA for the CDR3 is TGTGCCAGTAGTATAGCGAGGTTCTACGAGCAGTACTTC. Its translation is CASSIARFYEQYF.

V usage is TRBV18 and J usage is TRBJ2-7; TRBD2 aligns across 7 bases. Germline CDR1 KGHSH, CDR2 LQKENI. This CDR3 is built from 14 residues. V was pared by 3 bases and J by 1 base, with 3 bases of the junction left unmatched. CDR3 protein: CASSPGGGSYEQYF. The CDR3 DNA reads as TGTGCCAGCTCACCTGGGGGAGGGTCCTACGAGCAGTACTTC.

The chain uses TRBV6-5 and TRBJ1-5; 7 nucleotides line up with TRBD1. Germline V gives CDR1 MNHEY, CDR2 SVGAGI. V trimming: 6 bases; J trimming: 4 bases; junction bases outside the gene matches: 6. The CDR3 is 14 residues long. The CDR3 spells CASRRRDSNQPQHF. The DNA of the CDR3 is TGTGCCAGCAGGCGCCGGGACAGTAATCAGCCCCAGCATTTT.

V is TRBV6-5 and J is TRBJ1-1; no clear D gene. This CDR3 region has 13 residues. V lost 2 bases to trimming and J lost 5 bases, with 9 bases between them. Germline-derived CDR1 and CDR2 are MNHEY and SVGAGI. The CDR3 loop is CASSYEFGTEAFF. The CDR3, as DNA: TGTGCCAGCAGTTACGAATTCGGGACTGAAGCTTTCTTT.

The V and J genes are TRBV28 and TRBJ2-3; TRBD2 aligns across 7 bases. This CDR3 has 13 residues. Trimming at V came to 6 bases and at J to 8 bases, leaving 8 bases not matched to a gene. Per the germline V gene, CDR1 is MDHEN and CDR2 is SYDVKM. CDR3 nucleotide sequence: TGTGCCAGCAGCATGCTAGCGGTGGGTACGCAGTATTTT. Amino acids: CASSMLAVGTQYF.

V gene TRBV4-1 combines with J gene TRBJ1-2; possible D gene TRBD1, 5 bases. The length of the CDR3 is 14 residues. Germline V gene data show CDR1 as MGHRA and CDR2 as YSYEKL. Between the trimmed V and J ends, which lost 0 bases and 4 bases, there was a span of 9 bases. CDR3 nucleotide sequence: TGCGCCAGCAGCCAAGACAGGGATCGCTATGGCTACACCTTC. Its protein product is CASSQDRDRYGYTF.

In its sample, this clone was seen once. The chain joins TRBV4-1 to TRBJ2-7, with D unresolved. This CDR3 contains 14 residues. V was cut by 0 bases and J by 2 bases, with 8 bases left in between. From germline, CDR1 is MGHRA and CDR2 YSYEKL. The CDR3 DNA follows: TGCGCCAGCAGCCAAGATCTCGCTACCTACGAGCAGTACTTC. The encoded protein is CASSQDLATYEQYF.